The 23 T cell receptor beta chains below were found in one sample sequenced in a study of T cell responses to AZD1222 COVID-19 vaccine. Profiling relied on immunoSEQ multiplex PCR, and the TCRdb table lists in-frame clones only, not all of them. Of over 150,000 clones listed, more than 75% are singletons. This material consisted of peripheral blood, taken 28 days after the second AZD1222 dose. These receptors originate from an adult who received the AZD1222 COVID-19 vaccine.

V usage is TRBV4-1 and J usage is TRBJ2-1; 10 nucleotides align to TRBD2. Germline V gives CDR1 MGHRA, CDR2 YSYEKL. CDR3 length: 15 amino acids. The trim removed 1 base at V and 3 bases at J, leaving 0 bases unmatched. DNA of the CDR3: TGCGCCAGCAGCCAAGCTAGCGGGGGCTACAATGAGCAGTTCTTC. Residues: CASSQASGGYNEQFF.

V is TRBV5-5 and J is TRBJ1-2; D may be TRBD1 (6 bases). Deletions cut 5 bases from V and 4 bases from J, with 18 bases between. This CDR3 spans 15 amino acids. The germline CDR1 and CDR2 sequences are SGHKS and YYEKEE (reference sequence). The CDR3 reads CASRPAGEGVYGYTF. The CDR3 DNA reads TGTGCCAGCAGGCCTGCGGGGGAGGGGGTCTATGGCTACACCTTC.

The CDR3 region is CASTTGAPGGTEAFF. In nucleotides, the CDR3 is TGTGCCAGCACCACCGGGGCCCCGGGGGGCACTGAAGCTTTCTTT. The chain links TRBV6-5 to TRBJ1-1, with D possibly matching TRBD1 (5 bases). V was clipped by 7 bases and J by 4 bases, with 19 bases between them. The germline V gene encodes CDR1 MNHEY and CDR2 SVGAGI. There are 15 residues in the CDR3.

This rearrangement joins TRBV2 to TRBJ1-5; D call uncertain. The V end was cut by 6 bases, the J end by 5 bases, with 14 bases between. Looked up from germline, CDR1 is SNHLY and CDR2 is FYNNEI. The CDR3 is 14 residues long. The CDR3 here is CASSHGAPDQPQHF. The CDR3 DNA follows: TGTGCCAGCAGCCACGGAGCCCCAGATCAGCCCCAGCATTTT.

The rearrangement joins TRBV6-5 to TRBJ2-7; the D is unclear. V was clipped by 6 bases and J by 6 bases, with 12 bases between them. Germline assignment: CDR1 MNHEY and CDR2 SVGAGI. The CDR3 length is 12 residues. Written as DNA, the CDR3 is TGTGCCAGCAGCTCATCGGTGGGCGAGCAGTACTTC. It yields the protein CASSSSVGEQYF.

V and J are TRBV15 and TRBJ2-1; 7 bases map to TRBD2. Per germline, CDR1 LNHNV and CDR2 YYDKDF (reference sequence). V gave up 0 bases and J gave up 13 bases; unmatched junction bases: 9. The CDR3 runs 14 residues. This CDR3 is CATSRDRQAGLQFF. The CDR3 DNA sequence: TGTGCCACCAGCAGAGATCGCCAAGCGGGGTTACAGTTCTTC.

The CDR3 sequence is CLASVYGVGAYGYTF. CDR3 DNA: TGTCTTGCCTCGGTGTACGGGGTGGGAGCATATGGCTACACCTTC. The chain combines TRBV30 with TRBJ1-2, with no clear D. The CDR3 covers 15 residues. Germline CDR1 GTSNPN, CDR2 SVGIG (reference sequence).

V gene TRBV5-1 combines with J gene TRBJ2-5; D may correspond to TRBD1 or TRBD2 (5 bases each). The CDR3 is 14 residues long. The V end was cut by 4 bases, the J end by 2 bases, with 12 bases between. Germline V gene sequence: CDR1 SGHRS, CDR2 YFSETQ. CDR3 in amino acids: CASSPGPTQETQYF. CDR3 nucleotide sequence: TGCGCCAGCAGCCCGGGGCCGACTCAAGAGACCCAGTACTTC.

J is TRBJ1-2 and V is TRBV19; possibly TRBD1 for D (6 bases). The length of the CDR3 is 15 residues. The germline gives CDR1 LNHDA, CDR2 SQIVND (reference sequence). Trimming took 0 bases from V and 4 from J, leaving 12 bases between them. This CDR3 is CASSIDAGTRYGYTF. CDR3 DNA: TGTGCCAGTAGTATAGATGCCGGGACACGCTATGGCTACACCTTC.

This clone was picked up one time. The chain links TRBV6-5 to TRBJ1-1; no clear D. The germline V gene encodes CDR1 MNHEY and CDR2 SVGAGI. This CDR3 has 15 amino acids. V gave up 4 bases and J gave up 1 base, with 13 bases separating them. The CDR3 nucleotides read TGTGCCAGCAGTTGGCGTTCAAAGGGGAACACTGAAGCTTTCTTT. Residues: CASSWRSKGNTEAFF.

The CDR3 loop is CASYNGRATEAFF. Written as DNA, the CDR3 is TGTGCCAGCTATAACGGAAGGGCCACTGAAGCTTTCTTT. V gene TRBV6-5 combines with J gene TRBJ1-1; unclear D gene. Germline V gene sequence: CDR1 MNHEY, CDR2 SVGAGI. Trimming took 8 bases from V and 4 from J, leaving 14 bases between them. The CDR3 is 13 residues long.

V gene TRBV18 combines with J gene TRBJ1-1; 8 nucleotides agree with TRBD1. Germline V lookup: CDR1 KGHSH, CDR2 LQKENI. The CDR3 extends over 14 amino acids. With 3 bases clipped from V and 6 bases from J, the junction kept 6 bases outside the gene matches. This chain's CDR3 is CASSPDRAAAEAFF. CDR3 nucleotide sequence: TGTGCCAGCTCACCGGACAGGGCTGCTGCTGAAGCTTTCTTT.

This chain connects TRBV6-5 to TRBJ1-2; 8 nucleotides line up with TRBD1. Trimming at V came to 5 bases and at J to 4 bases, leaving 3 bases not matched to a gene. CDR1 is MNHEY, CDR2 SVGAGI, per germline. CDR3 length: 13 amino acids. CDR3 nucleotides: TGTGCCAGCAGTCAGGGGGCCGTCTATGGCTACACCTTC. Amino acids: CASSQGAVYGYTF.

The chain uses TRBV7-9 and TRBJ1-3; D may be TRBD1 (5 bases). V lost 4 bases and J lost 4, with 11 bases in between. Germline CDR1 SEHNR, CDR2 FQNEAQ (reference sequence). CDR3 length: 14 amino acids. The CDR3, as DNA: TGTGCCAGCAGCTCTCCGGGGCGCGGAAACACCATATATTTT. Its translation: CASSSPGRGNTIYF.

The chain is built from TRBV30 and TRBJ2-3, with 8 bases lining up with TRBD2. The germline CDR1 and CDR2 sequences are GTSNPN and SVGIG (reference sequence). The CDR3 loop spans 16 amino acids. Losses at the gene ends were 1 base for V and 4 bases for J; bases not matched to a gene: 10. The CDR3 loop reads CAWSAPPAGGPDTQYF. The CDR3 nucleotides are TGTGCCTGGAGTGCCCCCCCGGCGGGGGGTCCAGATACGCAGTATTTT.

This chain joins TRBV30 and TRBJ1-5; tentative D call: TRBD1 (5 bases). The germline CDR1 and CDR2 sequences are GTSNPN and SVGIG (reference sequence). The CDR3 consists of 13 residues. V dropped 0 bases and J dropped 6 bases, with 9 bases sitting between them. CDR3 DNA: TGTGCCTGGAGTGTAGGAGGGGCTCAGCCCCAGCATTTT. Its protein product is CAWSVGGAQPQHF.

CDR3 coding DNA: TGTGCCAGCAGCTTAGGTGGGGGGCAGTGGGAGACCCAGTACTTC. Its protein is CASSLGGGQWETQYF. J is TRBJ2-5 and V is TRBV11-2, with D perhaps being TRBD1 or TRBD2 (6 bases each). This CDR3 spans 15 amino acids. V was clipped by 1 base and J by 5 bases, with 14 bases between them. Germline assignment: CDR1 SGHAT and CDR2 FQNNGV.

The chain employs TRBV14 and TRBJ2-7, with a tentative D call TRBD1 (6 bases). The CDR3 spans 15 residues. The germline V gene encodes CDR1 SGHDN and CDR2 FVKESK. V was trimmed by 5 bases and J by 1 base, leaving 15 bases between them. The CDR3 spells CASSTPGTKSYEQYF. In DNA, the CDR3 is TGTGCCAGCAGCACGCCCGGGACAAAGTCCTACGAGCAGTACTTC.

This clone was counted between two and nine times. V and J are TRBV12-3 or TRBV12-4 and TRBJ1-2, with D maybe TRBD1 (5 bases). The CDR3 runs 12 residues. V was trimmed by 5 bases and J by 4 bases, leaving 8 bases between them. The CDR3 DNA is TGTGCCAGCAGTCCCCAGGGCTATGGCTACACCTTC. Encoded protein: CASSPQGYGYTF.

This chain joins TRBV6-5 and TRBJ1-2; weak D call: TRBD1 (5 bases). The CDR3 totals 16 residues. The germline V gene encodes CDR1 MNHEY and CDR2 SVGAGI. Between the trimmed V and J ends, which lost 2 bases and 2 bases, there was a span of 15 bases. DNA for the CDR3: TGTGCCAGCAGTTACGGAGAGGGACGCTCAAACTATGGCTACACCTTC. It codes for CASSYGEGRSNYGYTF.

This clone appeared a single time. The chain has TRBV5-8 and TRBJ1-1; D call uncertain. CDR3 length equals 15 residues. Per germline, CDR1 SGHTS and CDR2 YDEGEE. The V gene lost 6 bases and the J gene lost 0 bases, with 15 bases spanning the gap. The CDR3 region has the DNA TGTGCCAGCACCATTGCCCTAGGCCTGAACACTGAAGCTTTCTTT. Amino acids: CASTIALGLNTEAFF.

The CDR3 loop reads CASSSLQFSSNYGYTF. CDR3 nucleotide sequence: TGTGCCAGCAGCTCCCTACAGTTTTCTTCTAACTATGGCTACACCTTC. The chain carries TRBV6-2 or TRBV6-3 and TRBJ1-2; the D is unclear. Trimming took off 6 bases at V and 0 bases at J, with 17 bases between the two ends. Germline values: CDR1 MNHEY, CDR2 SVGEGT. This CDR3 has 16 residues.

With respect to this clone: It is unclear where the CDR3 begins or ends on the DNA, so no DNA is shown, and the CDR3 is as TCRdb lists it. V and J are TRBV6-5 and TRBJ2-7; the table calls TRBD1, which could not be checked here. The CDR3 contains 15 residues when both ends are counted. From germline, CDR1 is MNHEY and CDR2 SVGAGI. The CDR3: CASSFGAGTGDEQYF.